This is a list of T cell receptor beta chains from one sample in a study of Ad26.COV2.S vaccination and SARS-CoV-2 variants. Libraries were prepared by immunoSEQ multiplex PCR; TCRdb keeps only in-frame clonotypes and omits some of them. The sample shows more than 300,000 clones, around four fifths of them seen only once. Sequences were derived from peripheral blood, sampled in a trial of Ad26.COV2.S vaccine versus placebo. The receptors were sampled from a person between 18 and 65 years old who received the Ad26.COV2.S COVID-19 vaccine or a placebo. Both conserved end residues are part of each CDR3. Fields, in order: V gene, clone size, D gene, J gene, CDR3 protein, CDR3 DNA. The D gene is left open where the match is weak. Rows may omit the clone size; those that give it use once, few, many or a size class.

>TRBV15|.|.|TRBJ2-2
CATSRLLSSGELFF
TGTGCCACCAGCAGATTACTCTCATCCGGGGAGCTGTTTTTT
>TRBV7-2|.|.|TRBJ1-1
CASSAKWGEDTEAFF
TGTGCCAGCAGCGCGAAGTGGGGGGAGGACACTGAAGCTTTCTTT
>TRBV6-5|.|.|TRBJ2-6
CASSLFAGANVLTF
TGTGCCAGCAGCCTCTTCGCTGGGGCCAACGTCCTGACTTTC
>TRBV3-1/TRBV3-2|.|.|TRBJ1-5
CASSQSQNGPQHF
TGTGCCAGCAGCCAATCGCAGAATGGGCCCCAGCATTTT
>TRBV28|.|TRBD1|TRBJ2-7
CASSPLDRDLPQQYF
TGTGCCAGCAGCCCCCTGGACAGGGATCTCCCTCAGCAGTACTTC
>TRBV6-5|once|.|TRBJ1-2
CASSYRVEDGYTF
TGTGCCAGCAGTTATAGGGTGGAGGATGGCTACACCTTC
>TRBV30|.|.|TRBJ1-4
CAWSVLQGLREKLFF
TGTGCCTGGAGTGTACTCCAGGGGCTCCGTGAAAAACTGTTTTTT
>TRBV28|.|TRBD2|TRBJ2-1
CASSPRTSGSSYNEQFF
TGTGCCAGCAGTCCCCGGACTAGCGGCAGCTCCTACAATGAGCAGTTCTTC
>TRBV15|few|.|TRBJ1-1
CATSRDLMGQGRDTEAFF
TGTGCCACCAGCAGAGATCTCATGGGTCAGGGAAGGGACACTGAAGCTTTCTTT
>TRBV11-2|.|TRBD2|TRBJ2-2
CASSLTRAGGNTGELFF
TGTGCCAGCAGCTTAACGCGAGCGGGGGGGAACACCGGGGAGCTGTTTTTT
>TRBV9|.|.|TRBJ2-2
CASSVAGSGTGELFF
TGTGCCAGCAGCGTAGCAGGGTCGGGCACCGGGGAGCTGTTTTTT
>TRBV19|.|TRBD1|TRBJ2-5
CASSLGTAETQYF
TGTGCCAGCTCATTGGGGACAGCAGAGACCCAGTACTTC
>TRBV11-3|.|TRBD1|TRBJ2-1
CASSPRKGARNEQFF
TGTGCCAGCAGCCCGCGTAAGGGGGCAAGGAATGAGCAGTTCTTC
>TRBV18|.|TRBD1|TRBJ1-1
CASSSTGGKGEAFF
TGTGCCAGCTCGTCCACAGGGGGCAAGGGTGAAGCTTTCTTT
>TRBV10-2|once|.|TRBJ2-5
CASRTGNQETQYF
TGCGCCAGCAGGACAGGAAACCAAGAGACCCAGTACTTC
>TRBV19|.|.|TRBJ2-2
CASRRLSNTGELFF
TGTGCCAGTCGTAGACTCTCGAACACCGGGGAGCTGTTTTTT
>TRBV2|.|TRBD1|TRBJ1-3
CASREQGSGNTIYF
TGTGCCAGCAGGGAACAGGGGTCTGGAAACACCATATATTTT
>TRBV7-2|.|TRBD2|TRBJ2-1
CASNLAGEKYNEQFF
TGTGCCAGCAACTTAGCGGGGGAAAAATACAATGAGCAGTTCTTC
>TRBV5-4|.|.|TRBJ2-7
CASSLGSLPYEQYF
TGTGCCAGCAGCTTGGGTAGCCTCCCCTACGAGCAGTACTTC
>TRBV28|.|.|TRBJ2-2
CASSFKTGELFF
TGTGCCAGCAGTTTCAAGACCGGGGAGCTGTTTTTT
>TRBV9|.|.|TRBJ1-3
CASSVAPRGSGNTIYF
TGTGCCAGCAGCGTAGCCCCCAGGGGTTCTGGAAACACCATATATTTT
>TRBV2|.|.|TRBJ1-3
CASSDRPAAGNTIYF
TGTGCCAGCAGTGACAGGCCAGCCGCTGGAAACACCATATATTTT
>TRBV15|.|.|TRBJ1-5
CATSQRQDQPQHF
TGTGCCACCAGCCAACGCCAGGATCAGCCCCAGCATTTT
>TRBV9|.|TRBD1|TRBJ1-3
CASSGRQGQKSGNTIYF
TGTGCCAGCAGCGGCAGACAGGGGCAAAAATCTGGAAACACCATATATTTT
>TRBV5-5|.|.|TRBJ1-3
CASSLRPAGNTIYF
TGTGCCAGCAGCTTAAGGCCAGCTGGAAACACCATATATTTT
>TRBV12-3/TRBV12-4|.|TRBD2|TRBJ2-6
CASSLSGVNVLTF
TGTGCCAGCAGTTTAAGCGGGGTCAACGTCCTGACTTTC
>TRBV15|.|TRBD1|TRBJ1-4
CATSRDLRDRGRDEKLFF
TGTGCCACCAGCAGAGACCTCCGGGACAGGGGGCGGGATGAAAAACTGTTTTTT
>TRBV6-4|.|.|TRBJ2-1
CASSRSSNPYNEQFF
TGTGCCAGCAGCCGGTCTAGCAACCCCTACAATGAGCAGTTCTTC
>TRBV5-6|.|TRBD2|TRBJ2-3
CASSLGPPLAGGSTDTQYF
TGTGCCAGCAGCTTAGGGCCCCCCCTAGCGGGGGGGAGCACAGATACGCAGTATTTT
>TRBV5-1|.|TRBD1|TRBJ2-3
CASRTGTGVTDTQYF
TGCGCCAGCAGAACCGGGACAGGGGTCACAGATACGCAGTATTTT
>TRBV27|.|.|TRBJ1-4
CASSSYPPRYDLAEKLFF
TGTGCCAGCAGTTCCTACCCCCCGCGATATGACCTTGCCGAAAAACTGTTTTTT
>TRBV7-2|.|TRBD1|TRBJ1-3
CASRPGTARNTIYF
TGTGCCAGCAGGCCAGGGACAGCCCGAAACACCATATATTTT
>TRBV15|.|.|TRBJ2-5
CATSRDRRDQETQYF
TGTGCCACCAGCAGAGATAGGAGGGACCAAGAGACCCAGTACTTC
>TRBV7-3|.|.|TRBJ2-3
CASSFGSGLTDTQYF
TGTGCCAGCAGCTTTGGTAGCGGACTCACAGATACGCAGTATTTT
>TRBV7-9|.|.|TRBJ2-2
CASSGRTAYTGELFF
TGTGCCAGCAGCGGGCGGACCGCCTACACCGGGGAGCTGTTTTTT
>TRBV2|.|TRBD1|TRBJ2-1
CASKGQGPNEQFF
TGTGCCAGTAAGGGACAGGGGCCCAATGAGCAGTTCTTC
>TRBV28|.|TRBD1|TRBJ2-7
CASSLTGWEYEQYF
TGTGCCAGCAGTCTGACAGGGTGGGAGTACGAGCAGTACTTC
>TRBV7-9|.|.|TRBJ2-7
CASSLAAGLSEQYF
TGTGCCAGCAGCTTAGCTGCAGGACTAAGCGAGCAGTACTTC
>TRBV6-6|.|.|TRBJ1-5
CASSGLISNQPQHF
TGTGCCAGCAGTGGGTTGATAAGCAATCAGCCCCAGCATTTT
>TRBV24-1|.|.|TRBJ2-2
CATSDSGPSGELFF
TGTGCCACCAGTGATTCGGGACCATCCGGGGAGCTGTTTTTT
>TRBV5-4|.|TRBD2|TRBJ2-1
CASSREASGKYNEQFF
TGTGCCAGCAGCCGTGAGGCTAGCGGCAAATACAATGAGCAGTTCTTC
>TRBV11-3|once|TRBD1|TRBJ2-2
CASSLAKTRDRVTGELFF
TGTGCCAGCAGCTTAGCGAAGACCCGGGACAGGGTCACCGGGGAGCTGTTTTTT
>TRBV27|.|.|TRBJ2-3
CASSLLGRDTQYF
TGTGCCAGCAGTTTATTAGGTAGAGATACGCAGTATTTT
>TRBV28|.|.|TRBJ2-5
CASQEPGRQEETQYF
TGTGCCAGCCAAGAGCCGGGACGCCAGGAAGAGACCCAGTACTTC
>TRBV7-2|once|.|TRBJ2-1
CASSGGVVSYNEQFF
TGTGCCAGCAGCGGGGGAGTAGTTTCCTACAATGAGCAGTTCTTC
>TRBV4-2|.|TRBD2|TRBJ2-5
CASSQDGNGGAETQYF
TGTGCCAGCAGCCAAGATGGTAACGGGGGGGCCGAGACCCAGTACTTC
>TRBV5-4|.|TRBD2|TRBJ2-4
CASSARDSGVSIQYF
TGTGCCAGCAGCGCCCGTGATAGCGGGGTTTCCATTCAGTACTTC
>TRBV19|.|.|TRBJ1-2
CASSQRQVYGYTF
TGTGCCAGTAGCCAAAGACAGGTTTATGGCTACACCTTC
>TRBV29-1|.|.|TRBJ1-1
CSVEQLRSTEAFF
TGCAGCGTTGAGCAGTTGCGGAGCACTGAAGCTTTCTTT
>TRBV19|once|TRBD2|TRBJ2-1
CARGRGRAGGQNSYNEQFF
TGTGCCCGCGGGAGGGGACGGGCCGGCGGACAGAACTCCTACAATGAGCAGTTCTTC
>TRBV2|.|.|TRBJ1-1
CASSAGSDTEAFF
TGTGCCAGCAGTGCAGGGTCGGACACTGAAGCTTTCTTT